This T cell receptor (beta chain) was sequenced for a study of cytomegalovirus exposure and HLA in healthy donors. Background on the study: Unique TCRs numbering some 80 million, obtained from HLA-typed donors, made up an early data release. General study points: There were some public TCRs occurring in many donors, but most TCR sequences were rare. Sequences of the TCR beta chain were said to predict the HLA-A and HLA-B alleles of most subjects accurately.

Details on this clone: Its cognate antigen is unknown.

PCR was performed using 60 Vbeta and 13 Jbeta primers. The method was immunoSEQ multiplex PCR; TCRdb's version includes in-frame clones alone and lacks a portion of them. The table records about 140,000 clones, about 86% of them present only once. V gave up 2 bases and J gave up 1 base, with 8 bases separating them. Germline V gene lookup returns CDR1 MGHRA and CDR2 YSYEKL. CDR3 size: 14 residues. The chain recombines TRBV4-1 with TRBJ1-1; D call uncertain. Sequencing input: PBMCs. This sequence was found in a man in his forties in good health and CMV-seropositive. In nucleotides, the CDR3 is TGCGCCAGCAGCCAACCGGAGAGGAACACTGAAGCTTTCTTT. Translating it yields CASSQPERNTEAFF.